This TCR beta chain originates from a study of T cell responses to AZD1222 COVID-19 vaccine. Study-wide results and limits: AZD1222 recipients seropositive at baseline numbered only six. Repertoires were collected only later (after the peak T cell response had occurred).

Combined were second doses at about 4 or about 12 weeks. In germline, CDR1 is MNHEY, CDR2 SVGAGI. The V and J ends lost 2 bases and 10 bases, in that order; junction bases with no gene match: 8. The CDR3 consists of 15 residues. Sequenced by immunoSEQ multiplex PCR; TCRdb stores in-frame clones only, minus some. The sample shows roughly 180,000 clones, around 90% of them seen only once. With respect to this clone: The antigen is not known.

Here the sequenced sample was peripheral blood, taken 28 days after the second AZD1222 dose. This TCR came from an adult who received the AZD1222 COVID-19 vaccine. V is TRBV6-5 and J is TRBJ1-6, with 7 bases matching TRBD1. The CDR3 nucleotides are TGTGCCAGCAGTTACGAAGGGGGCCGGGGCTCACCCCTCCACTTT. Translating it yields CASSYEGGRGSPLHF.